This TCR beta chain derives from a study of identical twins. One entry per CDR3 protein results from TCRdb running MiXCR on the 5' RACE reads. The data show around 340,000 distinct CDR3 sequences, roughly 10% seen once. This clonotype was counted a few times. CDR3 length: 11 amino acids. Trimming pared 6 bases from V and 6 bases from J, leaving 9 bases between. This clonotype was obtained from a woman in her forties or fifties in good health. Sequencing was done on a sample of naive T cells sorted from blood. V gene TRBV12-3 or TRBV12-4 combines with J gene TRBJ2-7, with a possible D match to TRBD2 (6 bases). The DNA of the CDR3 is TGTGCCAGCAGAGGAGGGATCGAGCAGTACTTC. Amino acid sequence: CASRGGIEQYF.